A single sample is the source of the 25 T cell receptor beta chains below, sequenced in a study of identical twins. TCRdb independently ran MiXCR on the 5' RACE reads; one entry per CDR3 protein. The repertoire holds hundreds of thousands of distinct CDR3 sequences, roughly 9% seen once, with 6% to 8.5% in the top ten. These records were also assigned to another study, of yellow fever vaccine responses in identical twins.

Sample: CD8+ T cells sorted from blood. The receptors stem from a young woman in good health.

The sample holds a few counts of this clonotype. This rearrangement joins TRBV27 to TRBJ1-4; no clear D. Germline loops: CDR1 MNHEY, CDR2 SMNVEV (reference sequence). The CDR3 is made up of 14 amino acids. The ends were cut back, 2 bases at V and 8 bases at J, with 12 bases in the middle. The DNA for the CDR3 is TGTGCCAGCAGTTTAAGGACCCCTCGCGAAAAACTGTTTTTT. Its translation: CASSLRTPREKLFF.

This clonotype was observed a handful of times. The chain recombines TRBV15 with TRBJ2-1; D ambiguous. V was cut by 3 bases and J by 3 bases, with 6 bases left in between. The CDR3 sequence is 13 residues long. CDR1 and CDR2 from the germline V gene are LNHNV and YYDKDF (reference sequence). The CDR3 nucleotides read TGTGCCACCAGCAGTGTGGGCTACAATGAGCAGTTCTTC. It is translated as CATSSVGYNEQFF.

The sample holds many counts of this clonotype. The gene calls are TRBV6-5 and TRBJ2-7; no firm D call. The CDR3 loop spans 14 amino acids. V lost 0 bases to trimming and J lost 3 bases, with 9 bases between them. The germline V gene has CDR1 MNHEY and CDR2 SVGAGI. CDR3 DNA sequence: TGTGCCAGCAGTTACTCGAGTTCCCGCTACGAGCAGTACTTC. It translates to CASSYSSSRYEQYF.

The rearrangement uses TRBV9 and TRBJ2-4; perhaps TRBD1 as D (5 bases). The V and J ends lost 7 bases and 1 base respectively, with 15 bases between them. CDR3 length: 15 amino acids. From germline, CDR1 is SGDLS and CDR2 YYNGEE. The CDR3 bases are TGTGCCAGCCCCTTTAGGGGCCCGGCCAAAAACATTCAGTACTTC. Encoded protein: CASPFRGPAKNIQYF.

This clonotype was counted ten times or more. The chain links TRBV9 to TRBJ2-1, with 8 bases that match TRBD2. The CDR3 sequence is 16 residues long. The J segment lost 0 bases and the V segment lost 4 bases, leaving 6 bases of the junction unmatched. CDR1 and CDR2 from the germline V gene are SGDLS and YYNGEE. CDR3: CASSLRAGGSYNEQFF. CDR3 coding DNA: TGTGCCAGCAGCCTTAGGGCGGGGGGCTCCTACAATGAGCAGTTCTTC.

The CDR3 nucleotides read TGCAGCGTACCCGATCGAGAGACCCAGTACTTC. It is translated as CSVPDRETQYF. The chain joins TRBV29-1 to TRBJ2-5; D is ambiguous. This CDR3 has 11 amino acids. Germline V gene sequence: CDR1 SQVTM, CDR2 ANQGSEA. V lost 6 bases and J lost 4, with 9 bases in between.

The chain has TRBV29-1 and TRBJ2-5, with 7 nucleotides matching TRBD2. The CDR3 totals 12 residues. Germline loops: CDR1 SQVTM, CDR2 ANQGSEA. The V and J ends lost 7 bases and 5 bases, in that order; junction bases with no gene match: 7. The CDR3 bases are TGCAGCGCCCGGGAGGTGGGGGAGACCCAGTACTTC. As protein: CSAREVGETQYF.

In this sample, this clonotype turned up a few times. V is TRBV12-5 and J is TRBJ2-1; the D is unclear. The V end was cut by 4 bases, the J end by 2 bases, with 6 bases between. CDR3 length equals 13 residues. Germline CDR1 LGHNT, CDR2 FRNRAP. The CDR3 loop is CASGSGAYNEQFF. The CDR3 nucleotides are TGTGCTAGTGGTTCTGGGGCCTACAATGAGCAGTTCTTC.

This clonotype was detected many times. CDR3 in amino acids: CASSLRQGTYEQYF. The DNA of the CDR3 is TGCGCCAGCAGCTTGAGACAGGGGACCTACGAGCAGTACTTC. The genes are TRBV4-1 and TRBJ2-7, with 8 bases identical to TRBD1. Germline V lookup: CDR1 MGHRA, CDR2 YSYEKL. J gave up 2 bases and V 5 bases, and 5 bases lay outside the gene matches. The CDR3 contains 14 residues.

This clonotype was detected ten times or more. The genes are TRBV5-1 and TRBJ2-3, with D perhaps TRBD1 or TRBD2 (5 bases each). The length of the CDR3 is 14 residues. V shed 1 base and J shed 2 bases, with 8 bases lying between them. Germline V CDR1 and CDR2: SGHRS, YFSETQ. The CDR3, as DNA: TGCGCCAGCAGCTTGTCGGGACCCACAGATACGCAGTATTTT. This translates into CASSLSGPTDTQYF. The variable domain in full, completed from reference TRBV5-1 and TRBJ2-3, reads KAGVTQTPRYLIKTRGQQVTLSCSPISGHRSVSWYQQTPGQGLQFLFEYFSETQRNKGNFPGRFSGRQFSNSRSEMNVSTLELGDSALYLCASSLSGPTDTQYFGPGTRLTVL.

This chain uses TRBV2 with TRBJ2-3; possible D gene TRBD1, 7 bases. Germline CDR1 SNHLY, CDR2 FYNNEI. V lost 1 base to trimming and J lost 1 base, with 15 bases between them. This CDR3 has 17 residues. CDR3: CASSEVARGEGTDTQYF. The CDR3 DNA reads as TGTGCCAGCAGTGAAGTTGCCAGGGGGGAGGGCACAGATACGCAGTATTTT.

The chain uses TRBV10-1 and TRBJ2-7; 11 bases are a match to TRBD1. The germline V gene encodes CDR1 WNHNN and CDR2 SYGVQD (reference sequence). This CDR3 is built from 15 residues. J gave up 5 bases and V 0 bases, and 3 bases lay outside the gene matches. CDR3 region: CASSESGQGDDEQYF. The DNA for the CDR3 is TGCGCCAGCAGTGAGTCGGGACAGGGGGACGACGAGCAGTACTTC.

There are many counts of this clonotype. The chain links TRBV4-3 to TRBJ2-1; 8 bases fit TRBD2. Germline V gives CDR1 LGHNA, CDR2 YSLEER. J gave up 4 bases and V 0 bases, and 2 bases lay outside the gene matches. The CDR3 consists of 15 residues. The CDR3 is CASSQDLAGYNEQFF. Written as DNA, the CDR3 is TGCGCCAGCAGCCAAGATCTAGCGGGTTACAATGAGCAGTTCTTC.

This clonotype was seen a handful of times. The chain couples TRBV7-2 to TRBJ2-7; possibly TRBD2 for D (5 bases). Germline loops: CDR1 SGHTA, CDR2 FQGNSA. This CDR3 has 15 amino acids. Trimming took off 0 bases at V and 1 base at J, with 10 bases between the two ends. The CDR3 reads CASSLAWTGSYEQYF. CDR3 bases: TGTGCCAGCAGCTTAGCTTGGACTGGGTCCTACGAGCAGTACTTC.

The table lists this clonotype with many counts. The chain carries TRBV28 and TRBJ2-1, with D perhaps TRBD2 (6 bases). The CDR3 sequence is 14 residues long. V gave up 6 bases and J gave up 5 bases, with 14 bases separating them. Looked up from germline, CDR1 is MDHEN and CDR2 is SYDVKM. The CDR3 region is CASRPREVNNEQFF. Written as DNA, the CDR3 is TGTGCCAGCAGGCCCAGGGAGGTTAACAATGAGCAGTTCTTC.

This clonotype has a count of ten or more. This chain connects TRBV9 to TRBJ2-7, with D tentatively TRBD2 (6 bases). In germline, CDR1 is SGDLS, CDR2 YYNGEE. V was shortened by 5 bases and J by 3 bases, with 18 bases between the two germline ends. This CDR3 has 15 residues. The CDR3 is CASSPKYGSRYEQYF. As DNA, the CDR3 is TGTGCCAGCAGTCCCAAGTACGGGAGCCGCTACGAGCAGTACTTC. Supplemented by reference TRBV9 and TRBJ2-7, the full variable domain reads DSGVTQTPKHLITATGQRVTLRCSPRSGDLSVYWYQQSLDQGLQFLIQYYNGEERAKGNILERFSAQQFPDLHSELNLSSLELGDSALYFCASSPKYGSRYEQYFGPGTRLTVT.

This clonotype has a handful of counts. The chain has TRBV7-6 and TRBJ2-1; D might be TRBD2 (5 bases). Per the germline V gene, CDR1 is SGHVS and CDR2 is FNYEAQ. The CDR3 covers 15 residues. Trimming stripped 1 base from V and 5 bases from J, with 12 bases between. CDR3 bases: TGTGCCAGCAGCTTAGACCCGGGGTTAGACAATGAGCAGTTCTTC. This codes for CASSLDPGLDNEQFF.

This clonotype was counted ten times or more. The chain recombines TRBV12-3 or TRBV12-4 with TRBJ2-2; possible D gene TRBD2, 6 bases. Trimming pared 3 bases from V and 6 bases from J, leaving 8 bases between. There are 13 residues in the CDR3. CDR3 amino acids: CASSLAGPGELFF. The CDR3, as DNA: TGTGCCAGCAGTTTGGCGGGGCCCGGGGAGCTGTTTTTT.

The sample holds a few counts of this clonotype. CDR3 DNA sequence: TGTGCCAGCAGCGAGCAGGGTTCCCCCTACGAGCAGTACTTC. As protein: CASSEQGSPYEQYF. V gene TRBV27 combines with J gene TRBJ2-7, with a tentative D call TRBD1 (5 bases). V lost 6 bases and J lost 2, with 14 bases in between. This CDR3 is built from 14 residues. The germline V gene encodes CDR1 MNHEY and CDR2 SMNVEV (reference sequence).

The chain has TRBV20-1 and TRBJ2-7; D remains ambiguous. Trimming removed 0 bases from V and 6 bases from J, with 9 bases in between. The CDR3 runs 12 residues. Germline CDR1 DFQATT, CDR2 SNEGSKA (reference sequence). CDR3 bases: TGCAGTGCTAGAGACGCACGGACCGAGCAGTACTTC. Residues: CSARDARTEQYF.

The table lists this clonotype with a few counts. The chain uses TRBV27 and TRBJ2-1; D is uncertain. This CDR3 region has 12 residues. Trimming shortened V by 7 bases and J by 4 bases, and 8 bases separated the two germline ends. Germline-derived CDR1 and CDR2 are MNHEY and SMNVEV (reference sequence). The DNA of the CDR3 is TGTGCCAGCAAGGCAGATTACAATGAGCAGTTCTTC. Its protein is CASKADYNEQFF.

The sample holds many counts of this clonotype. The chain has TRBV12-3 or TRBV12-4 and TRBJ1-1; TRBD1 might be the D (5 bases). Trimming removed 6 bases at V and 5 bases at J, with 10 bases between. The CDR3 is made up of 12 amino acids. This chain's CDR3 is CASSPGGTEAFF. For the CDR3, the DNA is TGTGCCAGCAGCCCCGGGGGAACTGAAGCTTTCTTT.

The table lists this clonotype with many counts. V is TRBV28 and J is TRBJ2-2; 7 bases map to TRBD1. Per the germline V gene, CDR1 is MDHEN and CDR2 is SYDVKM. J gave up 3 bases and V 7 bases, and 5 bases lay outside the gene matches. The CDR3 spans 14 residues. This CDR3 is CASMIGTDTGELFF. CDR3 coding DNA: TGTGCCAGCATGATAGGGACAGACACCGGGGAGCTGTTTTTT.

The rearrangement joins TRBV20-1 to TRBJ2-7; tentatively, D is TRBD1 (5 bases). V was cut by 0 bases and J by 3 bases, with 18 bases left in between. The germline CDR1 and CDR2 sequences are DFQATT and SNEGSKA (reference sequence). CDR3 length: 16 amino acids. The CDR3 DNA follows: TGCAGTGCTAGAGATTCGAGTGCAGGGCCCCTCTACGAGCAGTACTTC. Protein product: CSARDSSAGPLYEQYF.

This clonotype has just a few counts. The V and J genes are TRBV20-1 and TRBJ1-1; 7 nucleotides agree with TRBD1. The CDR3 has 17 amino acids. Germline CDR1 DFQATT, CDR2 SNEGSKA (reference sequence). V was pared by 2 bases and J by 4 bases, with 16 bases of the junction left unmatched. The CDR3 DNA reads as TGCAGTGCTAGATCCTTGTTAGAGGGGGCGGGGAGCACTGAAGCTTTCTTT. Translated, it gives CSARSLLEGAGSTEAFF.